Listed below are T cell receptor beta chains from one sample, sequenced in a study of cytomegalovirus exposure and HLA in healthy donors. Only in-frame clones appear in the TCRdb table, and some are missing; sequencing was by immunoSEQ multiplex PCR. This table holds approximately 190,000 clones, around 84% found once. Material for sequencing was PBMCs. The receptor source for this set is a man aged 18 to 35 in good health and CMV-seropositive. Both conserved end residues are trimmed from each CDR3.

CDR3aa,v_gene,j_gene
ASSLGQGNTGELF,TRBV7-8,TRBJ2-2
ASNRGMSSYEQY,TRBV27,TRBJ2-7
ASSLGGRAYNEQF,TRBV5-6,TRBJ2-1
ASSQQGINEQF,TRBV25-1,TRBJ2-1
ASSSIAGGWDTEAF,TRBV27,TRBJ1-1
ASSLEVRRGMNTEAF,TRBV5-6,TRBJ1-1
ASSLGMGRYTGELF,TRBV5-1,TRBJ2-2
ASSLDWRSYEQY,TRBV7-2,TRBJ2-7
AWSRRDTEAF,TRBV30,TRBJ1-1
SAHVPGQAITGELF,TRBV29-1,TRBJ2-2
ASSQERWLAGVQY,TRBV4-3,TRBJ2-7
AWSTSGSPYNEQF,TRBV30,TRBJ2-1
AWSVDSWYQETQY,TRBV30,TRBJ2-5
ASIGTVTEAF,TRBV2,TRBJ1-1
ASSLGGGLGLGYT,TRBV7-9,TRBJ1-2
ASSEWRGGTGLAEVNQPQH,TRBV2,TRBJ1-5
ASSFTSSLAKNIQY,TRBV7-9,TRBJ2-4
ASSSGTGTGNTIY,TRBV11-2,TRBJ1-3
ASSVSGTVGTEAF,TRBV9,TRBJ1-1
ASSLVSRTSGFYNEQF,TRBV7-2,TRBJ2-1
ASTLSGRLRYEQY,TRBV6-9,TRBJ2-7
ASSKGEYTGELF,TRBV5-1,TRBJ2-2
ASSVGTGARTDTQY,TRBV9,TRBJ2-3
AISESSNTGELF,TRBV10-3,TRBJ2-2
ASSAGGGEQF,TRBV9,TRBJ2-1
ASSPGTAFMDEQF,TRBV7-2,TRBJ2-1
ASSPRTSGETDTQY,TRBV27,TRBJ2-3
ASSPGGFNYGYT,TRBV19,TRBJ1-2
ASGVSGTGIYEQY,TRBV27,TRBJ2-7
ASSATSGAAYEQY,TRBV9,TRBJ2-7
ASSLRTGVDKNIQY,TRBV7-9,TRBJ2-4
ATSRDPAETNTEAF,TRBV15,TRBJ1-1
ASSSRQGPSYEQY,TRBV5-1,TRBJ2-7
ASSLLGRSGTEAF,TRBV7-9,TRBJ1-1
ASSDPTGYNEQF,TRBV5-4,TRBJ2-1
AWGDGRGRGGQPQH,TRBV30,TRBJ1-5
ATSTTAGDTQY,TRBV15,TRBJ2-3
ASSTTGTGANVLT,TRBV5-6,TRBJ2-6
ASSLVAGGGTGELF,TRBV7-3,TRBJ2-2
ASSLTSIQHSNQPQH,TRBV7-3,TRBJ1-5
ACCDEQF,TRBV9,TRBJ2-1
ASLGGGPYNEQF,TRBV2,TRBJ2-1
ASSAASRGGEQF,TRBV10-2,TRBJ2-1
ASSDVPGGNTGELF,TRBV25-1,TRBJ2-2
ASSLRAGADGNTIY,TRBV11-2,TRBJ1-3
ASSLLAGEGEQF,TRBV27,TRBJ2-1
ASSPLTRSDTQY,TRBV18,TRBJ2-3
ASKRAGSYNEQF,TRBV27,TRBJ2-1
ASSSDRGLNQPQH,TRBV2,TRBJ1-5
AWSAGTGGAGGNQPQH,TRBV30,TRBJ1-5
ATKAASGNTGELF,TRBV6-5,TRBJ2-2
ASSQAGVETQY,TRBV4-1,TRBJ2-5
SVRAGTTSYNEQF,TRBV29-1,TRBJ2-1
ASSSHATSGSYEQY,TRBV28,TRBJ2-7
ASRLARTSSYYEQY,TRBV12-2,TRBJ2-7
ASSLGAGKETQY,TRBV7-9,TRBJ2-5
ASSSGQGAGGGYT,TRBV7-9,TRBJ1-2
ASSLGGRAIDTQY,TRBV5-4,TRBJ2-3
ASSLVGRLSGKNTDTQY,TRBV7-9,TRBJ2-3